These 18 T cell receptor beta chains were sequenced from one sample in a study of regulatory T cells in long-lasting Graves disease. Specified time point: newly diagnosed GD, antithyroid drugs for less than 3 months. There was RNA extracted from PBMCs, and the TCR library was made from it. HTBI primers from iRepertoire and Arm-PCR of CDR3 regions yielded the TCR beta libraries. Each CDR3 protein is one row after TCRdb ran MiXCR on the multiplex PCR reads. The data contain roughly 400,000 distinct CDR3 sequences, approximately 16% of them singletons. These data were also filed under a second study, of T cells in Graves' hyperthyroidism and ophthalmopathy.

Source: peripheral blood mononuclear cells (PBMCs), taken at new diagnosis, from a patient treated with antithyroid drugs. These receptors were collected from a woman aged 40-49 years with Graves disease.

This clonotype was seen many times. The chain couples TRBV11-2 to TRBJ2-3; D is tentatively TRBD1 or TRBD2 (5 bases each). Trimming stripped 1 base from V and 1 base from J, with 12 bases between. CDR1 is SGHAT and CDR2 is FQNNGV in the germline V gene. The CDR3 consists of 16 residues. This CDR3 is CASSLVGMGGTDTQYF. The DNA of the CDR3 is TGTGCCAGCAGCTTAGTGGGGATGGGGGGCACAGATACGCAGTATTTT.

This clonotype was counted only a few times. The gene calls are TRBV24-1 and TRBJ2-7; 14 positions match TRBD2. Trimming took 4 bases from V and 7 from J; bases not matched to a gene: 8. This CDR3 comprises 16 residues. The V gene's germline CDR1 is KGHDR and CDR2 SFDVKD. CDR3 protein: CATSETGLAGVEEQYF. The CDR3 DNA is TGTGCCACCAGTGAGACGGGACTAGCGGGAGTAGAGGAGCAGTACTTC.

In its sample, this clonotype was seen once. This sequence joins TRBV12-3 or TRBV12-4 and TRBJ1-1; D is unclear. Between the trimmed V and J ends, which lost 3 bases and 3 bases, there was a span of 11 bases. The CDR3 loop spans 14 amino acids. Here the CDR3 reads CASSFSHRYTEAFF. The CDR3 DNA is TGTGCCAGCAGTTTTTCCCACCGGTACACTGAAGCTTTCTTT.

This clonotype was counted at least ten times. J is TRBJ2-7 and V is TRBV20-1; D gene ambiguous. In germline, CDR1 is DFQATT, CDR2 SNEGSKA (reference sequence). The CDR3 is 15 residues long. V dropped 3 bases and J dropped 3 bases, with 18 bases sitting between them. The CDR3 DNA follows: TGCAGTGCTAGCCGGAAGCTAGTTTGGGGCTACGAGCAGTACTTC. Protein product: CSASRKLVWGYEQYF.

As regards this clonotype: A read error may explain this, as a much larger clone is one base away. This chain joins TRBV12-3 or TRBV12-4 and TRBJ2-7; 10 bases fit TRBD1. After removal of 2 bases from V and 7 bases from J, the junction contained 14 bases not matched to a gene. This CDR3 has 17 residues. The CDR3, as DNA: TGTGCCAGCAGTTTAAAGGGGGACAGGGGAGGGGGCAATGAGCAGTACTTC. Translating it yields CASSLKGDRGGGNEQYF.

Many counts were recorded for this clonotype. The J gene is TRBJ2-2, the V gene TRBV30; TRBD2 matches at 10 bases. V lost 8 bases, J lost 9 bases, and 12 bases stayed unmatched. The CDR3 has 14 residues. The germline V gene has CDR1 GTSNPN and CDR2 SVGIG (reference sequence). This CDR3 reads CAGEREGSPRELFF. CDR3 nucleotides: TGTGCCGGCGAGCGGGAGGGCTCCCCGCGGGAGCTGTTTTTT.

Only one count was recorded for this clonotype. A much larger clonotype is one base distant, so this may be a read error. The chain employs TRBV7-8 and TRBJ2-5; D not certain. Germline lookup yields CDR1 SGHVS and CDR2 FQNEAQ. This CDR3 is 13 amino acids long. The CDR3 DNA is TGTGCCGGCAGCTTAGCAACCGGAGAGACCCAGTACTTC. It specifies CAGSLATGETQYF. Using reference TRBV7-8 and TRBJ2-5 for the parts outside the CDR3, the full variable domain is GAGVSQSPRYKVAKRGQDVALRCDPISGHVSLFWYQQALGQGPEFLTYFQNEAQLDKSGLPSDRFFAERPEGSVSTLKIQRTQQEDSAVYLCAGSLATGETQYFGPGTRLLVL.

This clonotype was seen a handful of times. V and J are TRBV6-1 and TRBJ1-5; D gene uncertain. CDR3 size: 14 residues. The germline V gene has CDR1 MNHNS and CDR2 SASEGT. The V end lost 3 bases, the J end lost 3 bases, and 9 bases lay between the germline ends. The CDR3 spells CASSERQANQPQHF. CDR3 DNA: TGTGCCAGCAGTGAGAGGCAGGCCAATCAGCCCCAGCATTTT.

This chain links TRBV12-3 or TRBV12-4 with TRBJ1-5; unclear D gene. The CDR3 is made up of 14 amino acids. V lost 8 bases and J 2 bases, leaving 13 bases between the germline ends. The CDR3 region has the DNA TGTGCCAGCGGTGTTTCTCAGGGCAATCAGCCCCAGCATTTT. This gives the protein CASGVSQGNQPQHF.

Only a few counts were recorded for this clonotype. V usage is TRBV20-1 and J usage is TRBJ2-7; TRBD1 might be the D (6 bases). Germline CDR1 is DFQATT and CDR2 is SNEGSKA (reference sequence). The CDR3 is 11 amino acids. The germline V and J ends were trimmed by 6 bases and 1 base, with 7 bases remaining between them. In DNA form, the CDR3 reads TGCAGTGCCCAGGGGTCCTACGAGCAGTACTTC. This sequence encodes CSAQGSYEQYF.

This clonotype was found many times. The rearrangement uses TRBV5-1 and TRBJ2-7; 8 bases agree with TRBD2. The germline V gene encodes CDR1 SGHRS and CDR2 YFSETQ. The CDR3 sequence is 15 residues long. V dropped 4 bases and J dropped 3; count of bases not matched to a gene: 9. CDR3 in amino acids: CASSPSGAGGYEQYF. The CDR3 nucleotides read TGCGCCAGCAGCCCTTCTGGGGCGGGGGGCTACGAGCAGTACTTC.

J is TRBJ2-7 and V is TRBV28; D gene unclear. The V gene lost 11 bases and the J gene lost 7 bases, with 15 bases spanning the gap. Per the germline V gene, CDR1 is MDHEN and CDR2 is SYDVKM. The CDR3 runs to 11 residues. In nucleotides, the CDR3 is TGTGCCGTAGGAGTTTCTGGGGAGCAGTACTTC. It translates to CAVGVSGEQYF.

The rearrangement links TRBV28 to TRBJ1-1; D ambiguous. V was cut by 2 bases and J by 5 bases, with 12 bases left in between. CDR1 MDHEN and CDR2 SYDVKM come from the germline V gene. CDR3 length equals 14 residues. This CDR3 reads CASSLTPGKTEAFF. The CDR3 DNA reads TGTGCCAGCAGTTTAACCCCGGGGAAGACTGAAGCTTTCTTT.

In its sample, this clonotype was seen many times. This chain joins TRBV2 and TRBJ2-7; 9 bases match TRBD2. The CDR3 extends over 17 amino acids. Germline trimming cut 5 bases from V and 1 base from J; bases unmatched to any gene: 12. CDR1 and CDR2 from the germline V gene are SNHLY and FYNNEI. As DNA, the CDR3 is TGTGCCAGCAGTTCCCCTTCAGACCTAGCGGGGTCCTACGAGCAGTACTTC. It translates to CASSSPSDLAGSYEQYF.

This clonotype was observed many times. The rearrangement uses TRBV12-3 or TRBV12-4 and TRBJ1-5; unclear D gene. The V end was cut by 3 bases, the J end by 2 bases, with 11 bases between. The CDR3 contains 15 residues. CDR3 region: CASSLGIRGNQPQHF. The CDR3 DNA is TGTGCCAGCAGTTTGGGGATCCGAGGCAATCAGCCCCAGCATTTT.

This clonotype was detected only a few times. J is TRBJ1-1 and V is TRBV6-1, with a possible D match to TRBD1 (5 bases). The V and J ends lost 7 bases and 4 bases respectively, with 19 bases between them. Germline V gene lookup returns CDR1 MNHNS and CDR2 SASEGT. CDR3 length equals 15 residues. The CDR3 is CASMSRVGGGTEAFF. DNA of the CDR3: TGTGCCAGCATGTCCCGGGTGGGGGGAGGCACTGAAGCTTTCTTT.

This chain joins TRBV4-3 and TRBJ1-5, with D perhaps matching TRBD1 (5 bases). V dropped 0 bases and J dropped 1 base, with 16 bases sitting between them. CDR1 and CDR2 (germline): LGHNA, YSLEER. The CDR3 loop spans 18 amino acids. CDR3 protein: CASSQEPPSDRSNQPQHF. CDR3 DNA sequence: TGCGCCAGCAGCCAAGAGCCCCCCTCCGACAGAAGCAATCAGCCCCAGCATTTT.

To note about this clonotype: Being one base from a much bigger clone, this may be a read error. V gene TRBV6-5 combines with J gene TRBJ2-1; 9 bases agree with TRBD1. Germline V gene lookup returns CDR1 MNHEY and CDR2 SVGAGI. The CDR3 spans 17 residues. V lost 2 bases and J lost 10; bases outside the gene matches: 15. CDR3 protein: CASSYEQGASPPFEQFF. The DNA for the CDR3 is TGTGCCAGCAGTTACGAACAGGGGGCTAGTCCCCCTTTCGAGCAGTTCTTC.